This is a list of T cell receptor beta chains from one sample in a study of identical twins. MiXCR, run by TCRdb on the 5' RACE reads, gives a single entry per CDR3 protein. The repertoire holds about 890,000 distinct CDR3 sequences, with roughly an eighth as singletons. The data also belong to a second study, concerning yellow fever vaccine responses in identical twins.

Sequenced sample: PBMCs. The receptors originated from a woman younger than 30 in good health. CDR3s include the opening cysteine and the closing phenylalanine or tryptophan. The order of the fields is V gene, D gene, CDR3 length, J gene, clone size, CDR3 protein, CDR3 DNA. The D gene is left open where the match is weak. Size values are once, few and many counts, or a class for expanded clones, and some rows have none.

TRBV5-1,TRBD1,14,TRBJ2-5,many,CASSLGGGFETQYF,TGCGCCAGCAGCTTGGGAGGGGGCTTCGAGACCCAGTACTTC
TRBV29-1,.,12,TRBJ2-5,few,CSVVEGVETQYF,TGCAGCGTTGTTGAGGGGGTGGAGACCCAGTACTTC
TRBV7-9,.,16,TRBJ2-2,.,CASSGAVGGNTGELFF,TGTGCCAGCAGCGGTGCGGTGGGGGGGAACACCGGGGAGCTGTTTTTT
TRBV29-1,.,13,TRBJ2-1,many,CSVESQGLAEQFF,TGCAGCGTTGAAAGCCAGGGGTTGGCTGAGCAGTTCTTC
TRBV7-2,.,15,TRBJ1-5,few,CASSLYSGSGQPQHF,TGTGCCAGCAGCTTATACTCGGGTTCGGGACAGCCCCAGCATTTT
TRBV25-1,.,12,TRBJ1-6,.,CASSDAQGPLHF,TGTGCCAGCAGTGACGCACAGGGACCCCTCCACTTT
TRBV7-7,.,13,TRBJ2-5,few,CASSGGHQETQYF,TGTGCCAGCAGCGGAGGCCACCAAGAGACCCAGTACTTC
TRBV27,TRBD1,13,TRBJ1-2,many,CASRTGDIYGYTF,TGTGCCAGCAGGACAGGGGACATCTATGGCTACACCTTC
TRBV15,.,14,TRBJ2-3,many,CATSRDLGTDTQYF,TGTGCCACCAGCAGAGATCTTGGCACAGATACGCAGTATTTT
TRBV12-3/TRBV12-4,TRBD1,16,TRBJ2-1,many,CASSSRQGEIRNEQFF,TGTGCCAGCAGTTCTCGACAGGGGGAAATTCGCAATGAGCAGTTCTTC
TRBV20-1,TRBD2,15,TRBJ2-5,.,CSARDAVAGWRAQYF,TGCAGTGCTAGAGATGCGGTAGCGGGCTGGAGGGCCCAGTACTTC
TRBV12-3/TRBV12-4,TRBD1,15,TRBJ1-2,.,CASSLEQGGNYGYTF,TGTGCCAGCAGTTTGGAACAGGGGGGTAACTATGGCTACACCTTC
TRBV5-1,.,14,TRBJ1-6,many,CASSLDMKDSPLHF,TGCGCCAGCAGCTTGGACATGAAGGATTCACCCCTCCACTTT
TRBV4-1,TRBD2,16,TRBJ2-1,many,CASSQDPSGRYDEQFF,TGCGCCAGCAGCCAAGATCCTAGCGGGAGATACGATGAGCAGTTCTTC
TRBV19,TRBD2,15,TRBJ2-1,.,CASSIGGGAVNEQFF,TGTGCCAGTAGTATAGGCGGGGGGGCTGTCAATGAGCAGTTCTTC
TRBV9,TRBD2,15,TRBJ2-3,.,CASSALAASTDTQYF,TGTGCCAGCAGCGCGCTAGCGGCAAGCACAGATACGCAGTATTTT
TRBV6-2/TRBV6-3,.,14,TRBJ2-5,few,CASSYPSPRETQYF,TGTGCCAGCAGTTACCCCTCTCCGCGGGAGACCCAGTACTTC
TRBV12-3/TRBV12-4,.,15,TRBJ2-7,.,CASSRTTASSYEQYF,TGTGCCAGCAGCCGAACCACGGCTAGTAGCTACGAGCAGTACTTC
TRBV5-6,.,17,TRBJ1-1,few,CASSSPRDEGWHTEAFF,TGTGCCAGCAGCTCCCCACGGGACGAAGGTTGGCACACTGAAGCTTTCTTT
TRBV6-5,.,15,TRBJ2-3,few,CASSYSKAVDYTQYF,TGTGCCAGCAGTTACTCGAAGGCAGTGGATTATACGCAGTATTTT
TRBV5-1,.,15,TRBJ2-1,many,CASSRVAPTPNEQFF,TGCGCCAGCAGCCGGGTAGCCCCAACACCCAATGAGCAGTTCTTC
TRBV10-3,.,12,TRBJ1-5,many,CAISVNNQPQHF,TGTGCCATCAGTGTAAATAATCAGCCCCAGCATTTT
TRBV6-1,.,14,TRBJ1-3,many,CASSAGGPGNTIYF,TGTGCCAGCAGTGCGGGGGGTCCTGGAAACACCATATATTTT
TRBV28,.,16,TRBJ2-7,once,CASRPPRGRGGMQQYF,TGTGCCAGCAGACCCCCCAGAGGGCGGGGAGGAATGCAGCAGTACTTC
TRBV12-3/TRBV12-4,.,15,TRBJ2-2,few,CASSSGSTRTGELFF,TGTGCCAGCAGTTCGGGATCCACGAGGACCGGGGAGCTGTTTTTT
TRBV6-5,TRBD2,16,TRBJ2-7,.,CASSYSVAGGPYEQYF,TGTGCCAGCAGTTACTCGGTAGCGGGAGGGCCCTACGAGCAGTACTTC
TRBV6-1,TRBD1,15,TRBJ1-1,few,CASSSAGTGDTEAFF,TGTGCCAGCAGCTCAGCCGGGACAGGGGACACTGAAGCTTTCTTT
TRBV7-8,TRBD1,16,TRBJ2-1,few,CASSRGQGFSYNEQFF,TGTGCCAGCAGCAGGGGGCAAGGTTTCTCCTACAATGAGCAGTTCTTC
TRBV20-1,.,13,TRBJ2-7,few,CSAGSGTRYEQYF,TGCAGTGCCGGATCCGGGACTCGGTACGAGCAGTACTTC
TRBV6-2/TRBV6-3,TRBD2,14,TRBJ2-1,many,CASTLAGGHNEQFF,TGTGCCAGCACTCTAGCGGGAGGGCACAATGAGCAGTTCTTC
TRBV20-1,.,13,TRBJ2-5,.,CSARAAGSETQYF,TGCAGTGCTAGGGCGGCAGGATCAGAGACCCAGTACTTC
TRBV28,.,11,TRBJ1-4,many,CASSRREKLFF,TGTGCCAGCAGCCGCAGAGAAAAACTGTTTTTT
TRBV14,TRBD1,13,TRBJ1-4,.,CASSRDRLEKLFF,TGTGCCAGCAGCCGGGACAGGCTCGAAAAACTGTTTTTT
TRBV20-1,.,12,TRBJ1-3,many,CSAEGAGNTIYF,TGCAGTGCCGAAGGGGCGGGGAACACCATATATTTT